This T cell receptor beta chain is drawn from a study of blood T cell repertoires in COVID-19. In the study overall: Samples taken during acute and convalescent COVID-19 were collected in the United States, Italy and Spain.

Data came from immunoSEQ multiplex PCR; TCRdb stores just in-frame clones and leaves some out. Here the sample spans approximately 210,000 clones, about 82% being singletons. V was clipped by 0 bases and J by 3 bases, with 15 bases between them. This CDR3 is built from 17 residues. Germline V gene lookup returns CDR1 MGHRA and CDR2 YSYEKL. The origin of this receptor is a man aged 55 to 70 with COVID-19, enrolled during active disease. Source material: peripheral blood. The genes are TRBV4-1 and TRBJ1-5; D perhaps matches TRBD1 (5 bases). CDR3 sequence: CASSQDSGLALNQPQHF. The CDR3 DNA follows: TGCGCCAGCAGCCAAGATTCAGGGTTGGCCCTCAATCAGCCCCAGCATTTT.